This is a list of T cell receptor beta chains from one sample in a study of human T cells and chemical hapten exposure. MiXCR, applied by TCRdb to the RACE reads, yields one record per CDR3 protein. The table has under 65,000 distinct CDR3 sequences, 9.4% seen once; the top ten hold roughly 13%. The sequencing used whole blood, collected in connection with sensitization to the hapten diphenylcyclopropenone (DPC). The receptor source for this set is a woman between 35 and 50 years old with alopecia areata. Some clones in this sample may be carry-over from other donors' samples. Each CDR3 is given with its conserved first and last residue. The D gene is left open where the match is weak. The listing skips clone size in some rows; elsewhere it reads once, few, many or a size class.

J: TRBJ1-1
size: few
D: .
V: TRBV5-1
DNA: TGCGCCAGCAGCCCAGACCCTATCAGGGACACTGAAGCTTTCTTT
CDR3: CASSPDPIRDTEAFF

J: TRBJ2-1
size: few
D: TRBD2
V: TRBV7-6
DNA: TGTGCCAGCAGCTTAGCGATCGCGGGGGTACCCTACAATGAGCAGTTCTTC
CDR3: CASSLAIAGVPYNEQFF

J: TRBJ1-6
size: many
D: .
V: TRBV3-1
DNA: TGTGCCAGCAACGGTGGCTACAATCGAGGTTCACCCCTCCACTTT
CDR3: CASNGGYNRGSPLHF

J: TRBJ1-3
size: few
D: .
V: TRBV4-1
DNA: TGCGCCAGCAGCCTCGCCGGCCCCAGAACTGGAAACACCATATATTTT
CDR3: CASSLAGPRTGNTIYF

J: TRBJ1-5
size: .
D: .
V: TRBV27
DNA: TGTGCCAGCAGTTTATGGGGGCTTGGCAATCAGCCCCAGCATTTT
CDR3: CASSLWGLGNQPQHF